This T cell receptor beta chain was recorded in a study of blood T cell repertoires in COVID-19. Data came from immunoSEQ multiplex PCR; TCRdb stores just in-frame clones and leaves some out. The sample shows 400,000 to 500,000 clones, approximately 91% of them seen only once. Exposed participants encountered a COVID-19 case during the 2 weeks preceding study entry. Trimming stripped 6 bases from V and 0 bases from J, with 13 bases between. This CDR3 contains 15 residues. Germline-derived CDR1 and CDR2 are KGHSH and LQKENI. The TCR was taken from a woman under 30 who had been exposed to COVID-19. The source material was PBMCs or T cells enriched from blood (not recorded which). V is TRBV18 and J is TRBJ2-3, with D tentatively TRBD2 (6 bases). DNA for the CDR3: TGTGCCAGCTCGTACCTAGCGCAAAGCACAGATACGCAGTATTTT. This gives the protein CASSYLAQSTDTQYF.